This T cell receptor (beta chain) originates from a study of shared T cell receptors in the human thymus. V was pared by 1 base and J by 6 bases, with 16 bases between. CDR3 length: 16 residues. Germline V gene lookup returns CDR1 SGHRS and CDR2 YFSETQ. Generated by immunoSEQ multiplex PCR, the TCRdb table keeps only in-frame clones and is missing some. The table shows 550,000 to 800,000 clones, with approximately 85% occurring only once. These same records also appear under a second study, on human thymus T cells.

The sequenced sample was thymocytes. The chain is built from TRBV5-1 and TRBJ2-2, with D possibly being TRBD1 (6 bases). This clonotype was obtained from a girl in the first two years of life with a congenital heart defect. Here the CDR3 DNA reads TGCGCCAGCAGCTTGTGTCCAGGGGAGTTTGCCGGGGAGCTGTTTTTT. This encodes CASSLCPGEFAGELFF.